This T cell receptor beta chain came from a study of T cell responses to AZD1222 COVID-19 vaccine. Study-wide points: Reports indicate that nearly half of spike-specific TCRs are directed at unmutated variant regions. Increased Spike-specific TCR breadth and depth were observed after two AZD1222 doses.

Comment on this clone: The antigen is not known.

With 5 bases removed from V and 1 base from J, the gap between germline ends came to 21 bases. Germline CDR1 is MNHNY and CDR2 is SVGAGI (reference sequence). This CDR3 region has 17 residues. Clones were sequenced by immunoSEQ multiplex PCR, and TCRdb holds only the in-frame ones, with some missing. The sample consists of 130,000 to 150,000 clones, around 87% of them appearing once. The genes are TRBV6-6 and TRBJ2-7, with D tentatively TRBD2 (5 bases). The starting material was peripheral blood, obtained on day 0 of AZD1222 vaccination. The receptor was derived from an adult in good health. As DNA, the CDR3 is TGTGCCAGCAGTCGCGTTGGAATAGCGAAAGGGTCCTACGAGCAGTACTTC. This gives the protein CASSRVGIAKGSYEQYF.